This entry is about one T cell receptor beta chain. Germline loops: CDR1 SGHRS, CDR2 YFSETQ. Losses at the gene ends were 3 bases for V and 7 bases for J; bases not matched to a gene: 11. The CDR3 has 16 amino acids. This sample was included in a study of blood T cell repertoires in COVID-19. In terms of age and location, participants ranged from about 18 to 90 years and lived in approximately 24 US areas. Sequenced by immunoSEQ multiplex PCR; TCRdb stores in-frame clones only, minus some. The table shows around 200,000 clones, with approximately 90% occurring only once. The clonotype was recovered from a man in his thirties or forties who had recovered from COVID-19. Sequenced material: PBMCs or T cells enriched from blood (not recorded which). This sequence joins TRBV5-1 and TRBJ2-1; 9 nucleotides align to TRBD1. The CDR3 region is CASSSGPGQGTNEQFF. The CDR3 coding sequence is TGCGCCAGCAGCTCTGGCCCGGGACAGGGAACTAATGAGCAGTTCTTC. The full variable domain, in which reference TRBV5-1 and TRBJ2-1 provide the parts outside the CDR3, is KAGVTQTPRYLIKTRGQQVTLSCSPISGHRSVSWYQQTPGQGLQFLFEYFSETQRNKGNFPGRFSGRQFSNSRSEMNVSTLELGDSALYLCASSSGPGQGTNEQFFGPGTRLTVL.